What follows are 22 T cell receptor beta chains derived from one specimen sequenced in a study of CD8 T cells in Susac syndrome. RNA was extracted with the RNeasy kit, and a quantity of about 0.45 to 1 ug was reverse transcribed using random hexamers. Each CDR3 protein gets one entry after TCRdb re-called the immunoSEQ multiplex PCR reads with MiXCR. The table shows about 300,000 distinct CDR3 sequences, with 70% to 90% occurring only once. Material: CD8+ T cells from PBMCs. These receptor sequences come from a human donor with multiple sclerosis.

The chain carries TRBV9 and TRBJ2-7; TRBD1 matches at 12 bases. The CDR3 is made up of 15 amino acids. CDR1 and CDR2 (germline): SGDLS, YYNGEE. Germline trimming cut 3 bases from V and 5 bases from J; bases unmatched to any gene: 6. Here the CDR3 reads CASSAGQGAPDEQYF. CDR3 bases: TGTGCCAGCAGCGCGGGACAGGGGGCGCCGGACGAGCAGTACTTC.

The V gene is TRBV2, the J gene TRBJ2-2; D gene ambiguous. The V end lost 6 bases, the J end lost 6 bases, and 14 bases lay between the germline ends. CDR1 and CDR2 (germline): SNHLY, FYNNEI. This CDR3 spans 14 amino acids. The DNA of the CDR3 is TGTGCCAGCAGGGCAACTAAGCTTCCCGGGGAGCTGTTTTTT. This gives the protein CASRATKLPGELFF.

This chain joins TRBV15 and TRBJ2-7; possibly TRBD1 for D (5 bases). Germline CDR1 and CDR2: LNHNV and YYDKDF (reference sequence). The CDR3 totals 13 residues. Trimming removed 5 bases from V and 2 bases from J, with 10 bases in between. In nucleotides, the CDR3 is TGTGCCACCAGCGACAGCAAGCCCTACGAGCAGTACTTC. Translating it yields CATSDSKPYEQYF.

The rearrangement joins TRBV20-1 to TRBJ2-3; D is uncertain. Deletions cut 1 base from V and 2 bases from J, with 10 bases between. This CDR3 is built from 14 residues. CDR1 and CDR2 (germline): DFQATT, SNEGSKA (reference sequence). Here the CDR3 DNA reads TGCAGTGCTAGAGCGCTTCAGTACACAGATACGCAGTATTTT. This gives the protein CSARALQYTDTQYF.

The chain links TRBV11-1 to TRBJ2-7; D is perhaps TRBD1 (6 bases). CDR3 length: 14 amino acids. The germline V and J ends were trimmed by 3 bases and 6 bases, with 15 bases remaining between them. In germline, CDR1 is SGHAT, CDR2 FQDESV (reference sequence). CDR3 DNA: TGTGCCAGCAGCTTTATTGAGGGACAAAGCGAGCAGTACTTC. Its protein is CASSFIEGQSEQYF. Based on the CDR3 plus reference TRBV11-1 and TRBJ2-7, the full variable domain is EAEVAQSPRYKITEKSQAVAFWCDPISGHATLYWYRQILGQGPELLVQFQDESVVDDSQLPKDRFSAERLKGVDSTLKIQPAELGDSAMYLCASSFIEGQSEQYFGPGTRLTVT.

The chain recombines TRBV6-2 or TRBV6-3 with TRBJ1-2; 7 nucleotides align to TRBD1. The CDR3 is made up of 14 amino acids. Per the germline V gene, CDR1 is MNHEY and CDR2 is SVGEGT. Germline trimming cut 3 bases from V and 6 bases from J; bases unmatched to any gene: 7. Written as DNA, the CDR3 is TGTGCCAGCAGTTATGACAGGGTGTCAGATGGCTACACCTTC. Protein: CASSYDRVSDGYTF.

This clonotype turned up a few times. This chain uses TRBV4-1 with TRBJ1-5; maybe TRBD1 (6 bases). The CDR3 covers 16 residues. Germline V gene lookup returns CDR1 MGHRA and CDR2 YSYEKL. V was trimmed by 0 bases and J by 7 bases, leaving 16 bases between them. The CDR3 DNA is TGCGCCAGCAGCCAAGAGAGGGGGGGCGCGGGCCAGCCCCAGCATTTT. This gives the protein CASSQERGGAGQPQHF.

The chain carries TRBV12-3 or TRBV12-4 and TRBJ2-5; D perhaps matches TRBD1 (5 bases). The CDR3 has 14 amino acids. V lost 5 bases, J lost 4 bases, and 14 bases lay in between. DNA of the CDR3: TGTGCCAGCAGTCCCGACAGTTTGGGAGAGACCCAGTACTTC. Amino acid sequence: CASSPDSLGETQYF.

The rearrangement uses TRBV13 and TRBJ2-5, with D uncertain. Trimming took off 2 bases at V and 5 bases at J, with 9 bases between the two ends. Germline assignment: CDR1 PRHDT and CDR2 FYEKMQ (reference sequence). The CDR3 covers 13 residues. The CDR3 nucleotides read TGTGCCAGCAGCTTACCCGTTAGGGAGACCCAGTACTTC. Residues: CASSLPVRETQYF.

On this clonotype itself: The junction differs from germline at one of its ends, possibly a read error. The V call is TRBV19, the J call TRBJ1-1; 7 bases match TRBD1. This CDR3 is built from 15 residues. Per the germline V gene, CDR1 is LNHDA and CDR2 is SQIVND (reference sequence). The CDR3 here is CASKGGGLAGTEAFF. In nucleotides, the CDR3 is TGTGCCAGTAAAGGGGGCGGACTCGCGGGCACTGAAGCTTTTTTT.

The chain couples TRBV15 to TRBJ2-5, with D unclear. The V gene's germline CDR1 is LNHNV and CDR2 YYDKDF (reference sequence). V was clipped by 1 base and J by 1 base, with 7 bases between them. The CDR3 extends over 14 amino acids. The CDR3 DNA follows: TGTGCCACCAGCAGAGCAGCATCCCAAGAGACCCAGTACTTC. This encodes CATSRAASQETQYF.

The chain employs TRBV7-2 and TRBJ1-1, with D uncertain. The germline V and J ends were trimmed by 5 bases and 1 base, with 11 bases remaining between them. The V gene's germline CDR1 is SGHTA and CDR2 FQGNSA. CDR3 size: 14 residues. CDR3 in DNA: TGTGCCAGCAGCCCAGCGAGCGGGAACACTGAAGCTTTCTTT. Translation: CASSPASGNTEAFF.

The genes are TRBV15 and TRBJ1-1, with 7 bases fitting TRBD1. Germline trimming cut 0 bases from V and 0 bases from J; bases unmatched to any gene: 13. This CDR3 has 19 residues. Germline V CDR1 and CDR2: LNHNV, YYDKDF (reference sequence). This chain's CDR3 is CATSRDLFLTGHMNTEAFF. In nucleotides, the CDR3 is TGTGCCACCAGCAGAGATCTATTTCTGACAGGGCACATGAACACTGAAGCTTTCTTT.

This rearrangement joins TRBV28 to TRBJ1-5, with TRBD1 matching 9 bases. The length of the CDR3 is 20 residues. The V gene end was trimmed by 5 bases and the J gene end by 6 bases; junction bases not matched to a gene: 23. CDR1 is MDHEN and CDR2 is SYDVKM in the germline V gene. CDR3 region: CASSNPRGQGWVRGGQPQHF. DNA of the CDR3: TGTGCCAGCAGTAACCCCCGGGGACAGGGTTGGGTGAGGGGCGGTCAGCCCCAGCATTTT.

The V call is TRBV28, the J call TRBJ1-1; D not resolved. CDR1 and CDR2 from the germline V gene are MDHEN and SYDVKM. The CDR3 has 13 residues. V lost 5 bases and J lost 1, with 8 bases in between. The CDR3 reads CASSNNWNTEAFF. CDR3 in DNA: TGTGCCAGCAGTAATAACTGGAACACTGAAGCTTTCTTT.

The rearrangement uses TRBV20-1 and TRBJ1-2; D is possibly TRBD1 (5 bases). Germline values: CDR1 DFQATT, CDR2 SNEGSKA (reference sequence). There are 13 residues in the CDR3. V lost 6 bases to trimming and J lost 5 bases, with 16 bases between them. CDR3: CSAPTEGFYGYTF. The CDR3 DNA sequence: TGCAGTGCCCCCACGGAGGGGTTTTATGGCTACACCTTC.

This rearrangement joins TRBV15 to TRBJ2-7; 9 nucleotides align to TRBD2. V gave up 3 bases and J gave up 5 bases; unmatched junction bases: 5. The germline V gene encodes CDR1 LNHNV and CDR2 YYDKDF (reference sequence). This CDR3 is 14 amino acids long. The CDR3 sequence is CATSRTWTSDEQYF. For the CDR3, the DNA is TGTGCCACCAGCAGGACTTGGACTAGCGACGAGCAGTACTTC.

As DNA, the CDR3 is TGTGCCAGCAGCTCAACTCGGGGTGACAGGCGAAACATTCAGTACTTC. Its translation is CASSSTRGDRRNIQYF. The rearrangement joins TRBV7-2 to TRBJ2-4; TRBD1 is a possible D gene (6 bases). The CDR3 extends over 16 amino acids. Deletions cut 4 bases from V and 6 bases from J, with 19 bases between. Germline values: CDR1 SGHTA, CDR2 FQGNSA.

The V and J genes are TRBV30 and TRBJ2-5; 8 positions agree with TRBD1. The CDR3 contains 16 residues. J was trimmed by 5 bases and V by 0 bases; bases with no gene match: 11. Germline V gene data show CDR1 as GTSNPN and CDR2 as SVGIG (reference sequence). The CDR3 DNA reads TGTGCCTGGAGTGTACTACCCGCAGGGGGCGGCGAGACCCAGTACTTC. Amino acid sequence: CAWSVLPAGGGETQYF.

The chain couples TRBV10-3 to TRBJ2-1; D uncertain. CDR3 size: 13 residues. Trimming cost V 6 bases and J 2 bases, with 8 bases left between them. Germline CDR1 reads ENHRY; CDR2 reads SYGVKD. For the CDR3, the DNA is TGTGCCATCAGGCTCGAGGCCTACAATGAGCAGTTCTTC. The encoded protein is CAIRLEAYNEQFF.

This clonotype was counted between two and nine times. The genes are TRBV5-6 and TRBJ2-3, with D unresolved. The germline CDR1 and CDR2 sequences are SGHDT and YYEEEE. The V gene lost 2 bases and the J gene lost 3 bases, with 4 bases spanning the gap. The CDR3 length is 12 residues. The CDR3 bases are TGTGCCAGCAGCTTAGAAACAGATACGCAGTATTTT. Translating it yields CASSLETDTQYF.

The chain uses TRBV4-1 and TRBJ1-2; D is possibly TRBD1 (6 bases). The V end lost 0 bases, the J end lost 7 bases, and 9 bases lay between the germline ends. The CDR3 is 13 amino acids. Germline CDR1 reads MGHRA; CDR2 reads YSYEKL. CDR3 sequence: CASSQETGIGYTF. In nucleotides, the CDR3 is TGCGCCAGCAGCCAAGAAACAGGGATTGGCTACACCTTC.